The clone carrying this T cell receptor (beta chain) has ten or more counts. Its antigen remains unknown. This CDR3 region has 12 residues. V was cut by 5 bases and J by 4 bases, with 11 bases left in between. Germline CDR1 reads DFQATT; CDR2 reads SNEGSKA (reference sequence). This sample is part of a study of T-cell reconstitution after alpha-beta-depleted transplantation in children. Study-level results: Roughly two months post-transplant, alpha-beta T cells reportedly originated from several hundred graft clones that had expanded. Surviving thymic progenitors and recipient T cells were the source of high TCRbeta diversity at day 60 in some patients. Newly generated T cells supplied most T-cell counts and diversity one year post-transplant.

A library of TCRbeta sequences, prepared with unique molecular identifiers, was generated. TCRdb independently ran MiXCR on the PCR reads; one entry per CDR3 protein. This sample has 440,000 or so distinct CDR3 sequences; approximately 42% occur once, and the top ten carry 27%. This sequence was found in a girl aged 2-10 years with aplastic anemia, due to receive a stem cell transplant. The input for sequencing was PBMCs, taken before TCRalphabeta/CD19-depleted stem cell transplant. The rearrangement uses TRBV20-1 and TRBJ1-2; D is perhaps TRBD1 (5 bases). This chain's CDR3 is CSARRAAYGYTF. CDR3 nucleotides: TGCAGTGCTCGCAGGGCGGCCTATGGCTACACCTTC.